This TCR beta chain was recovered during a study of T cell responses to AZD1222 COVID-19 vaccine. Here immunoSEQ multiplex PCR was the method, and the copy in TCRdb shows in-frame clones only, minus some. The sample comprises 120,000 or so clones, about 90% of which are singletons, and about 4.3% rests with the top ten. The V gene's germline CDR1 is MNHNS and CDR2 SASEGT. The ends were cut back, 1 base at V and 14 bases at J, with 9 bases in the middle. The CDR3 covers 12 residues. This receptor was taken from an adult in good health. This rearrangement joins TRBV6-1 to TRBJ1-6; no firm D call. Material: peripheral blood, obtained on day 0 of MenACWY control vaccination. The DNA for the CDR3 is TGTGCCAGCAGTGAAGGGCGTTCCACCCTCCACTTT. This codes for CASSEGRSTLHF.